These T cell receptor beta chains were read from a single sample in a study of cytomegalovirus exposure and HLA in healthy donors. Assay: immunoSEQ multiplex PCR; the TCRdb copy retains only in-frame clones and omits some. This table holds under 140,000 clones, 86% found once. The specimen sequenced was PBMCs. The receptors shown here come from a man between 40 and 49 years old in good health and CMV-seronegative. Each CDR3 is given with its conserved first and last residue.

j_call v_call cdr3_aa
TRBJ2-7 TRBV7-9 CASSLGFGDPYEQYF
TRBJ1-1 TRBV11-3 CASSLEFSTEAFF
TRBJ2-1 TRBV28 CASSGGDRVSNEQFF
TRBJ1-3 TRBV5-1 CASSLTGMEGNTIYF
TRBJ1-1 TRBV7-3 CASSQRQGNTEAFF
TRBJ2-7 TRBV28 CASKTGTRLYEQYF
TRBJ2-3 TRBV27 CASRLPGIGTDTQYF
TRBJ1-4 TRBV9 CASSVTRPAKEKLFF
TRBJ1-5 TRBV30 CASQTGSSNQPQHF
TRBJ1-1 TRBV7-9 CASSYPGGAGNTEAFF
TRBJ1-1 TRBV28 CASSLSPGLNTEAFF
TRBJ1-5 TRBV12-1 CASSFVSGRRPQHF
TRBJ1-1 TRBV5-6 CASSYQAGGPAFF
TRBJ1-1 TRBV18 CASSSGVNTEAFF
TRBJ1-4 TRBV7-2 CASSLFGLTNEKLFF
TRBJ2-5 TRBV5-1 CASSLGRDRETQYF
TRBJ1-1 TRBV5-4 CASSLGRAGPAAFF
TRBJ2-1 TRBV7-2 CASSLNVGQGTNEQFF
TRBJ1-2 TRBV25-1 CASSDLHRGNYGYTF
TRBJ1-1 TRBV28 CASSDIRGLNTEAFF
TRBJ2-7 TRBV18 CASGDRGLYEQYF
TRBJ1-1 TRBV19 CASSPRGNTEAFF
TRBJ1-2 TRBV27 CASSTGNYGYTF
TRBJ1-5 TRBV11-2 CASSLYRGGNQPQHF
TRBJ1-2 TRBV6-1 CASSEFNQGVRYTF
TRBJ2-2 TRBV4-3 CASSLGVEAGELFF
TRBJ1-2 TRBV28 CASSLQQGADGYTF
TRBJ2-1 TRBV18 CASSPLAQGHNEQFF
TRBJ1-1 TRBV7-6 CASSIDLRTEAFF
TRBJ2-5 TRBV5-1 CASSLPAGDQETQYF
TRBJ2-3 TRBV5-6 CASSFQGIGTDTQYF